The 7 T cell receptor beta chains listed next were all sequenced from one sample in a study of beta chain features in type 1 diabetes. Expressed TCRB transcripts got sequenced, as all isolated RNA was reverse transcribed. The table came from immunoSEQ multiplex PCR; TCRdb's copy has only in-frame clones and leaves some out. The table records under 300,000 clones, under 8.5% of them present only once. Specimen: central memory CD4+ T cells from blood. The receptors were sampled from a woman under 30 in good health.

The table lists this clone with a few counts. This chain's CDR3 is CATSRVHSGNTIYF. As DNA, the CDR3 is TGTGCCACCAGCAGAGTCCACTCTGGAAACACCATATATTTT. The J gene is TRBJ1-3, the V gene TRBV15; D gene unclear. V shed 1 base and J shed 0 bases, with 4 bases lying between them. CDR1 and CDR2 (germline): LNHNV, YYDKDF (reference sequence). This CDR3 comprises 14 residues.

This sequence joins TRBV12-5 and TRBJ1-1, with 9 bases lining up with TRBD1. The CDR3 runs 14 residues. CDR1 and CDR2 from the germline V gene are LGHNT and FRNRAP. J lost 6 bases, V lost 1 base, and 3 bases had no gene match. The CDR3 protein is CASGLGDRAPEAFF. The DNA for the CDR3 is TGTGCTAGTGGTTTGGGGGACAGGGCCCCTGAAGCTTTCTTT. Full variable domain (missing parts from reference TRBV12-5 and TRBJ1-1): DARVTQTPRHKVTEMGQEVTMRCQPILGHNTVFWYRQTMMQGLELLAYFRNRAPLDDSGMPKDRFSAEMPDATLATLKIQPSEPRDSAVYFCASGLGDRAPEAFFGQGTRLTVV.

This clone was seen a few times. The chain has TRBV6-1 and TRBJ2-2, with 7 bases aligning to TRBD1. CDR1 MNHNS and CDR2 SASEGT come from the germline V gene. The CDR3 covers 16 residues. J gave up 3 bases and V 3 bases, and 7 bases lay outside the gene matches. CDR3 protein: CASSEGRGLDTGELFF. DNA for the CDR3: TGTGCCAGCAGTGAGGGCAGGGGGTTGGACACCGGGGAGCTGTTTTTT.

This clone occurred a few times. This CDR3 is CASSSTSGGTGELFF. Written as DNA, the CDR3 is TGTGCCAGCAGCTCGACGTCGGGCGGCACCGGGGAGCTGTTTTTT. This chain connects TRBV7-3 to TRBJ2-2; D is uncertain. CDR3 length: 15 residues. V was pared by 4 bases and J by 4 bases, with 13 bases between. Germline CDR1 and CDR2: SGHTA and FQGTGA.

This clone was found a few times. The chain links TRBV5-4 to TRBJ2-1, with 9 positions matching TRBD1. V was pared by 4 bases and J by 7 bases, with 9 bases of the junction left unmatched. The CDR3 runs 15 residues. CDR1 is SGHNT and CDR2 is YYREEE in the germline V gene (reference sequence). CDR3 protein: CASSPPGQGGNEQFF. The CDR3 nucleotides are TGTGCCAGCAGCCCCCCGGGACAGGGCGGGAATGAGCAGTTCTTC.

This clone was counted only a few times. The J gene is TRBJ1-2, the V gene TRBV27, with D maybe TRBD1 (6 bases). Trimming removed 4 bases from V and 4 bases from J, with 13 bases in between. The CDR3 consists of 14 residues. In germline, CDR1 is MNHEY, CDR2 SMNVEV (reference sequence). CDR3 DNA sequence: TGTGCCAGCAGTTCAACTACAGGGATCTATGGCTACACCTTC. It specifies CASSSTTGIYGYTF.

This clone came up many times. The chain uses TRBV5-4 and TRBJ2-6, with a weak D call TRBD1 (5 bases). CDR1 is SGHNT, CDR2 YYREEE, per germline (reference sequence). The ends were cut back, 4 bases at V and 1 base at J, with 9 bases in the middle. The CDR3 is 15 residues long. The CDR3 protein is CASSAPGSGANVLTF. CDR3 nucleotide sequence: TGTGCCAGCAGCGCCCCAGGGTCTGGGGCCAACGTCCTGACTTTC.